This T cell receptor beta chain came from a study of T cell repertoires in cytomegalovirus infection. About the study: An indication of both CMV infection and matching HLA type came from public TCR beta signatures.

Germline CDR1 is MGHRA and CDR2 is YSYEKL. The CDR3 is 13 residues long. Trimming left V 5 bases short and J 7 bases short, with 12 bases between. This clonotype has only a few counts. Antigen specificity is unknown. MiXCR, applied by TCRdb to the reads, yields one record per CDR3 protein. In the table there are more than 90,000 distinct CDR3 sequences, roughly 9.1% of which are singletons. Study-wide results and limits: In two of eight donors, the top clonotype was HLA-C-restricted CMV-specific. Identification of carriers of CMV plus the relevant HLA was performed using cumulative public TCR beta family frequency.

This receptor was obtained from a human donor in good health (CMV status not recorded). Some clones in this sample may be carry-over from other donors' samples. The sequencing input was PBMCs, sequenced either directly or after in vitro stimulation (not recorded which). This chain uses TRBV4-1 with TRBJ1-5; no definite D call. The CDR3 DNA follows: TGCGCCAGCAGCGCAGACCCGCGGCAGCCCCAGCATTTT. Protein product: CASSADPRQPQHF.